This section outlines one TCR beta chain sequence together with its context. The specificity of this receptor is unknown. No much larger clone exists at a distance of one base, and base qualities are not known. This sample was included in a study of shared clonotypes between healthy human individuals (dated by TCRdb to 2018 to 2021). Context from the whole study: Three men and a couple of women, aged 18 to 49 years, made up the cohort. For each donor, CD4 naive and CD4 memory were each given three plates, CD8 naive was given two plates, and CD8 memory was given one plate. To estimate repertoire size and how much clonotypes are shared between individuals, the study performed deep sequencing of blood TCR repertoires from a few healthy adults. To increase sequencing depth and limit assay-specific biases, different laboratories used diverse techniques to prepare libraries and sequence TCR repertoires. Leukapheresis yielded between about 0.9 and 9 billion PBMCs per donor.

The donors were healthy, HIV-negative adults who had no recently reported acute infections or vaccinations. Every donor was a Caucasian adult living in Nashville, Tennessee, USA. CD4+ T cells were enriched by magnetic negative selection, after which naive cells were positively selected on CD45RA and the negative fraction was taken as the memory subset. After blood collection by leukapheresis, PBMCs were isolated using Ficoll-Histopaque density gradient centrifugation and then cryopreserved in the vapor phase of liquid nitrogen. Purity and quantity of every magnetically sorted T cell population were checked by analytical flow cytometry. From each sorted fraction, genomic DNA was isolated and quantified by UV absorbance on a Nanodrop 2000c. The CDR3 runs 14 residues from the cysteine to the phenylalanine. The DNA shown is the 42-base CDR3, in frame from base 1. V is shortened by 3 bases, J by 4 bases, and the region joining them spans 13 bases. CDR1 and CDR2, looked up from the germline V gene (reference sequence), are MNHEY and SMNVEV.

Using the deep immunoSEQ assay, multiplex PCR amplified TCR CDR3 regions from genomic DNA. For each cell subset, the extracted genomic DNA was distributed evenly across all wells of several immunoSEQ 96-well plates, and each plate served as one replicate. Each replicate PCR for sorted subsets received about 0.2 ug genomic DNA, equal to about 30,000 T cell genomes. Purified libraries were quantified with a Qubit 3.0 fluorometer, sized on a Bioanalyzer 2100, and re-quantified with the KAPA Library Quantification kit. Every immunoSEQ 96-well plate was sequenced on a dedicated single-read 150-cycle Illumina NextSeq 550 flow cell. The source study handled its data this way. Because the immunoSEQ output included only junctional sequences and no quality scores, the filtering could not be the same as the filtering used for full-length reads. Sequences were annotated with PyIR, a Python wrapper for IgBLAST v1.9, using IMGT germline references to assign V/J genes and CDR3. Reads were filtered out if the reads had weak V/J assignments (E-value above 1e-6), no CDR3, stop codons, out-of-frame junctions, or ambiguous translated residues. V3J clonotypes were defined as sequences sharing an identical inferred V gene, J gene, and CDR3 amino acid sequence. Percentage overlap between repertoires was calculated by dividing the number of shared unique clonotypes by the size of the smaller repertoire. Repertoire richness was assessed with RTK rarefaction, the Chao1 estimator, and Recon v2.1 estimates of unobserved clonotypes. OLGA was used to compute generation probabilities for all TCRbeta clonotypes that the gDNA method yielded from a handful of donors. In TCRdb, the immuneACCESS table is reduced to in-frame sequences with V and J assigned. These tables do not hold every clone; where another copy was compared, an unresolved V gene accounts for under half, and the others remain unexplained. Clone size and V and J calls were adopted from that table, with D and trimming inferred from the DNA. The sample contains over a million clones, around 76% of them found a single time. The top ten clonotypes cover approximately 1.5% of the sample.

Study-level results and caveats: The small number of donors limited the genetic and exposure-history diversity represented. Even with the large sequencing depth, rarefaction of the sorted-subset datasets indicated that sequencing was incomplete. Pairwise subsampling indicated that sequencing depth was expected to affect the degree of clonotype sharing among donors. Sharing across a few donors was observed for approximately 5% of naive CD4, 3.5% of naive CD8, 2% to 2.5% of memory CD4, and about 0.4% of memory CD8 clonotypes. Estimated clonotype richness was generally larger for naive than for memory subsets. Sampling was restricted to blood, and TCR repertoires in tissue are likely to differ from TCR repertoires in blood. Higher generation probabilities were observed for clonotypes shared by all four sorted-subset donors than for non-shared clonotypes.

Sequencing was performed on memory CD4+ T cells sorted from blood. This sample's cell subset or site label indicates: CD45RA-negative fraction. The V and J segments used are TRBV27 and TRBJ2-7; perhaps TRBD2 is the D gene, with 6 bases matching. This receptor was identified in a man younger than 35 in good health. The bases read TGTGCCAGCAGTTTGGGAGGAACCCCATACGAGCAGTACTTC. The encoded protein is CASSLGGTPYEQYF.